What follows are 14 T cell receptor beta chains derived from one specimen sequenced in a study of molecular identifiers for immune sequencing clone quantification. TCRdb used MiXCR to reprocess the PCR reads, holding one entry per CDR3 protein. The table has just over 95,000 distinct CDR3 sequences, 24% seen once. What was sequenced was naive CD8+ T cells from blood, with Jurkat cell RNA spiked in. Regarding subset: FACS-sorted CD8+CD4-CCR7+CD45RA+ naive T cells. Every receptor here comes from a human donor in good health. Some libraries in this study had Jurkat cell RNA spiked in.

This clonotype was counted ten times or more. The rearrangement uses TRBV27 and TRBJ1-1; D is perhaps TRBD1 (5 bases). Germline lookup yields CDR1 MNHEY and CDR2 SMNVEV (reference sequence). The CDR3 runs to 15 residues. Trimming cost V 4 bases and J 3 bases, with 15 bases left between them. The CDR3 loop is CASSSRGAWDTEAFF. Written as DNA, the CDR3 is TGTGCCAGCAGTTCCCGGGGCGCTTGGGACACTGAAGCTTTCTTT.

This clonotype occurred a few times. This sequence may be a read error, since a much larger clone differs from it by one base. The genes are TRBV28 and TRBJ2-7; a possible D gene is TRBD2 (7 bases). V was clipped by 6 bases and J by 0 bases, with 21 bases between them. This CDR3 has 17 amino acids. Germline values: CDR1 MDHEN, CDR2 SYDVKM. The CDR3 nucleotides are TGTGCCAGCAGCGTTCGGGGGGCCGGCCTAACCTCCTACGAGCAGTACTTC. It encodes CASSVRGAGLTSYEQYF. Using reference TRBV28 and TRBJ2-7 for the parts outside the CDR3, the full variable domain is DVKVTQSSRYLVKRTGEKVFLECVQDMDHENMFWYRQDPGLGLRLIYFSYDVKMKEKGDIPEGYSVSREKKERFSLILESASTNQTSMYLCASSVRGAGLTSYEQYFGPGTRLTVT.

Regarding this clonotype: A much larger clone lies one base from this, so it may be a read error. The chain couples TRBV13 to TRBJ2-3, with D tentatively TRBD1 (5 bases). The CDR3 sequence is 15 residues long. Germline values: CDR1 PRHDT, CDR2 FYEKMQ (reference sequence). In DNA, the CDR3 is TGTGGCAGCAGCTTAGCTAGGGGTGGAACAGATACGCAGTATTTT. It is translated as CGSSLARGGTDTQYF.

Ten or more counts support this clonotype. The gene calls are TRBV6-2 or TRBV6-3 and TRBJ2-7; unclear D gene. Germline V lookup: CDR1 MNHEY, CDR2 SVGEGT. This CDR3 is 13 amino acids long. Trimming cost V 0 bases and J 6 bases, with 9 bases left between them. The CDR3 is CASSYSGFGEQYF. The CDR3 DNA sequence: TGTGCCAGCAGTTACTCAGGGTTCGGCGAGCAGTACTTC.

The chain carries TRBV12-3 or TRBV12-4 and TRBJ2-7, with 7 nucleotides matching TRBD1. V was pared by 5 bases and J by 3 bases, with 7 bases of the junction left unmatched. The CDR3 consists of 14 residues. DNA of the CDR3: TGTGCCAGCAGTCCCGACAGGGTCGACTACGAGCAGTACTTC. Amino acids: CASSPDRVDYEQYF.

On this clonotype: A read error may explain this, as a much larger clone is one base away. The chain employs TRBV12-5 and TRBJ1-4, with a possible D match to TRBD1 (6 bases). Per the germline V gene, CDR1 is LGHNT and CDR2 is FRNRAP. CDR3 length: 20 residues. The CDR3 sequence is CTSGLARTETTLATNEKLFF. CDR3 nucleotides: TGTACTAGTGGTTTGGCCAGGACAGAAACGACCCTTGCAACTAATGAAAAACTGTTTTTT.

This clonotype was seen at least ten times. The gene calls are TRBV7-9 and TRBJ2-7; D is unresolved. Trimming shortened V by 1 base and J by 7 bases, and 8 bases separated the two germline ends. Germline assignment: CDR1 SEHNR and CDR2 FQNEAQ (reference sequence). This CDR3 is built from 12 residues. CDR3: CASSLDSWEQYF. As DNA, the CDR3 is TGTGCCAGCAGCTTAGACAGTTGGGAGCAGTACTTC.

This clonotype occurred many times. This chain joins TRBV30 and TRBJ2-7, with 7 bases aligning to TRBD1. The V and J ends lost 1 base and 2 bases, in that order; junction bases with no gene match: 5. The germline V gene encodes CDR1 GTSNPN and CDR2 SVGIG (reference sequence). The CDR3 has 14 residues. The CDR3, as DNA: TGTGCCTGGAGTGCCAAACAGGGGCCCTACGAGCAGTACTTC. It codes for CAWSAKQGPYEQYF.

Remarks on this clonotype: A much larger clone is a single base away; this may be a read error. V gene TRBV30 combines with J gene TRBJ1-4; D is possibly TRBD1 (5 bases). The CDR3 extends over 14 amino acids. In germline, CDR1 is GTSNPN, CDR2 SVGIG (reference sequence). This chain's CDR3 is CTWREWGEDEKLFF. In nucleotides, the CDR3 is TGTACCTGGAGAGAATGGGGCGAAGATGAAAAACTGTTTTTT.

CDR3 bases: TGTGCCAGCAGTTTAAGACTTGGGGGCAATGAGCAGTTCTTC. Amino acid sequence: CASSLRLGGNEQFF. The rearrangement uses TRBV12-3 or TRBV12-4 and TRBJ2-1; the D gene could be TRBD1 or TRBD2 (5 bases each). V gave up 2 bases and J gave up 6 bases, with 11 bases separating them. This CDR3 has 14 residues.

This clonotype was counted only a few times. The rearrangement links TRBV10-3 to TRBJ2-7; 7 positions match TRBD2. CDR3 length: 15 residues. Per germline, CDR1 ENHRY and CDR2 SYGVKD. V was pared by 6 bases and J by 4 bases, with 12 bases of the junction left unmatched. In DNA form, the CDR3 reads TGTGCCATCAGGATCGGGGGGACGGGAATTTACGAGCAGTACTTC. It yields the protein CAIRIGGTGIYEQYF.

This clonotype was seen just once. V usage is TRBV5-8 and J usage is TRBJ2-1; 11 nucleotides agree with TRBD2. Germline V gene sequence: CDR1 SGHTS, CDR2 YDEGEE. The CDR3 is made up of 16 amino acids. Trimming at V came to 3 bases and at J to 6 bases, leaving 8 bases not matched to a gene. CDR3 DNA: TGTGCCAGCAGCTACCTTACTAGCGGGGGTTTCAATGAGCAGTTCTTC. Protein product: CASSYLTSGGFNEQFF.

This clonotype was counted at least ten times. Its ends do not fully match the called genes, so a read error is possible. This sequence joins TRBV29-1 and TRBJ2-5, with 8 bases identical to TRBD1. Germline CDR1 SQVTM, CDR2 ANQGSEA. The CDR3 has 15 amino acids. CDR3: CSVKDRGEVLETQYF. The CDR3 DNA reads as TGCAGCGTTAAAGACAGGGGCGAGGTTTTAGAGACCCAGTACTTC. The variable domain in full, completed from reference TRBV29-1 and TRBJ2-5, reads SAVISQKPSRDICQRGTSLTIQCQVDSQVTMMFWYRQQPGQSLTLIATANQGSEATYESGFVIDKFPISRPNLTFSTLTVSNMSPEDSSIYLCSVKDRGEVLETQYFGPGTRLLVL.

At least ten counts were recorded for this clonotype. The chain has TRBV2 and TRBJ2-3, with 13 nucleotides matching TRBD2. The CDR3 length is 16 residues. Trimming at V came to 4 bases and at J to 4 bases, leaving 5 bases not matched to a gene. In germline, CDR1 is SNHLY, CDR2 FYNNEI. The CDR3 DNA is TGTGCCAGCAGTGCCACTAGCGGGGGGGGCCCAGATACGCAGTATTTT. Protein sequence: CASSATSGGGPDTQYF. Variable domain in full (rest from reference TRBV2 and TRBJ2-3): EPEVTQTPSHQVTQMGQEVILRCVPISNHLYFYWYRQILGQKVEFLVSFYNNEISEKSEIFDDQFSVERPDGSNFTLKIRSTKLEDSAMYFCASSATSGGGPDTQYFGPGTRLTVL.